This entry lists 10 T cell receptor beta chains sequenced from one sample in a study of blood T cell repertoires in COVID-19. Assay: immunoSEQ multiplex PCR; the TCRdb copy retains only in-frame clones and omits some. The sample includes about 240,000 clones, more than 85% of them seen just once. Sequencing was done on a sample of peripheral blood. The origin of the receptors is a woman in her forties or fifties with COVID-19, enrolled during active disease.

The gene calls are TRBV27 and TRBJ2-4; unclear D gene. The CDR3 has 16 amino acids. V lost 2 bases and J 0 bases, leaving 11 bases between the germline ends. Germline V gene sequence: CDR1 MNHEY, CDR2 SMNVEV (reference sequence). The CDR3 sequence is CASSLTVTLAKNIQYF. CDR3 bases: TGTGCCAGCAGTTTAACAGTAACACTAGCCAAAAACATTCAGTACTTC.

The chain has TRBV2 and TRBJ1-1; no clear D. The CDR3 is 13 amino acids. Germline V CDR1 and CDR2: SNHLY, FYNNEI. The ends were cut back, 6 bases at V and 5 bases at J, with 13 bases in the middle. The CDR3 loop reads CASSGDGRTEAFF. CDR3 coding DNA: TGTGCCAGCAGCGGGGATGGGCGAACTGAAGCTTTCTTT.

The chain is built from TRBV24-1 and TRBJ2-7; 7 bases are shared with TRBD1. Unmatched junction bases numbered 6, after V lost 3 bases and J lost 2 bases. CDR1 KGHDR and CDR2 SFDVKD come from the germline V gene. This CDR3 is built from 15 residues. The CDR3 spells CATSDKTGDPYEQYF. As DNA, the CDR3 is TGTGCCACCAGTGATAAAACAGGGGACCCCTACGAGCAGTACTTC.

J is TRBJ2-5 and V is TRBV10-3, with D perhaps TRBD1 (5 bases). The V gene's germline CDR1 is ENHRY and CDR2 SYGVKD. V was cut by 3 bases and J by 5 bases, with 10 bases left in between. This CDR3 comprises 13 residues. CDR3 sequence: CAISDLKGETQYF. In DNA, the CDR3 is TGTGCCATCAGTGACCTAAAGGGGGAGACCCAGTACTTC.

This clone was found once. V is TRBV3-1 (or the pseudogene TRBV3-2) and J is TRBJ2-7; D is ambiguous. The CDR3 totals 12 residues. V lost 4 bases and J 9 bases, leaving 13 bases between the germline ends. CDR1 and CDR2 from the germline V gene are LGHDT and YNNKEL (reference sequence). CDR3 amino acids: CASSPIVNGQYF. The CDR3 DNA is TGTGCCAGCAGCCCGATTGTTAACGGGCAGTACTTC.

Written as DNA, the CDR3 is TGTGCCAGCAGCCGCGAAGGGGGCACTAATGAAAAACTGTTTTTT. Amino acid sequence: CASSREGGTNEKLFF. The rearrangement links TRBV5-5 to TRBJ1-4; TRBD1 aligns across 7 bases. V shed 4 bases and J 2 bases; nucleotides not matched to a gene: 5. The CDR3 extends over 15 amino acids. Germline CDR1 and CDR2: SGHKS and YYEKEE (reference sequence).

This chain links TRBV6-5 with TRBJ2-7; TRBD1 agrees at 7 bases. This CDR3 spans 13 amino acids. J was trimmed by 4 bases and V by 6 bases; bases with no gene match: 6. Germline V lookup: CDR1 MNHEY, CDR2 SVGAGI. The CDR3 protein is CASSRQGTYEQYV. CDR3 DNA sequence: TGTGCCAGCAGCCGACAGGGAACATACGAGCAGTACGTC.

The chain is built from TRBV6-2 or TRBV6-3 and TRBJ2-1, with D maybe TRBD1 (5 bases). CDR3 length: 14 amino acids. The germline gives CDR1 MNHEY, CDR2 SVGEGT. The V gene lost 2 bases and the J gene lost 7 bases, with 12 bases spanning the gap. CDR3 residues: CASSYPGRKNEQFF. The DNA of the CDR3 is TGTGCCAGCAGTTACCCAGGGCGGAAGAATGAGCAGTTCTTC.

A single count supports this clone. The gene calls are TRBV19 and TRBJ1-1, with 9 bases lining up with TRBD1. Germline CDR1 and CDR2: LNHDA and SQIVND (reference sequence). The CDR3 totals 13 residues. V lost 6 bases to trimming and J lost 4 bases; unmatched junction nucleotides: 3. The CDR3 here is CASRTGGVTEAFF. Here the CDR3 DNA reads TGTGCCAGTAGAACAGGGGGCGTCACTGAAGCTTTCTTT.

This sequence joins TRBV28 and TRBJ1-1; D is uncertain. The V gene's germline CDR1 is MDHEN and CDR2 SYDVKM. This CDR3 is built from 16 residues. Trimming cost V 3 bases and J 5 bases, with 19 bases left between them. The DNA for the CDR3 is TGTGCCAGCAGTTTTTATGGAGTACGTCCGGGAACTGAAGCTTTCTTT. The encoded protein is CASSFYGVRPGTEAFF.